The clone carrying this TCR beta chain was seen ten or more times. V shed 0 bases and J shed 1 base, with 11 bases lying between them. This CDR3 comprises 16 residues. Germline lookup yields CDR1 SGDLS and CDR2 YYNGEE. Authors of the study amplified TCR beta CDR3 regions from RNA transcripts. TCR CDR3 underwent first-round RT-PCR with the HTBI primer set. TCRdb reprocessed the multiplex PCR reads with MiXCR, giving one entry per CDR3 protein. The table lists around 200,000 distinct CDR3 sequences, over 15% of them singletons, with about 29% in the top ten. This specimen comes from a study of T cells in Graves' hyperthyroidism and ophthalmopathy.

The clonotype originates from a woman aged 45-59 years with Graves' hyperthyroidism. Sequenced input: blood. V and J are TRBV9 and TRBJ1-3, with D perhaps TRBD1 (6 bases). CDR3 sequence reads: CASSVAVTGSGNTIYF. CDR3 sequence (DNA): TGTGCCAGCAGCGTAGCTGTGACAGGTTCTGGAAACACCATATATTTT.